This T cell receptor beta chain was documented in a study of blood T cell repertoires in COVID-19. The V end was cut by 4 bases, the J end by 3 bases, with 16 bases between. Germline V gene lookup returns CDR1 SGHTS and CDR2 YDEGEE. The CDR3 has 15 residues. Assay: immunoSEQ multiplex PCR; the TCRdb copy retains only in-frame clones and omits some. The sample consists of tens of thousands of clones, about 83% of them appearing once. The sequenced material came from peripheral blood. The source of this sequence is a woman over 75 with acute or convalescent COVID-19. This chain uses TRBV5-8 with TRBJ1-2, with D possibly TRBD1 on 6 matching bases. The CDR3 is CASSRGAAGDYGYTF. CDR3 bases: TGTGCCAGCAGCCGAGGGGCCGCAGGGGACTATGGCTACACCTTC. The full variable domain, its missing parts supplied by reference TRBV5-8 and TRBJ1-2, is EAGVTQSPTHLIKTRGQQATLRCSPISGHTSVYWYQQALGLGLQFLLWYDEGEERNRGNFPPRFSGRQFPNYSSELNVNALELEDSALYLCASSRGAAGDYGYTFGSGTRLTVV.